This T cell receptor (beta chain) was sequenced in a study of identical twins' blood T cells. Study at large: Approximately 50 million reads covered roughly 6 alpha-chain and roughly 6 beta-chain libraries.

The length of the CDR3 is 15 residues. V was pared by 5 bases and J by 0 bases, with 8 bases between. This clonotype was recorded a few times. Sample barcodes were added at both library ends during cDNA synthesis. TCRdb re-called the 5' RACE reads with MiXCR, one entry per CDR3 protein. Here the sample spans hundreds of thousands of distinct CDR3 sequences, approximately 30% being singletons. The chain uses TRBV12-3 or TRBV12-4 and TRBJ2-6, with no clear D. This TCR came from a woman between 18 and 55 years old in good health. The sequenced sample consisted of PBMCs. The CDR3 coding sequence is TGTGCCAGCAGTCCTTACTACTCTGGGGCCAACGTCCTGACTTTC. Translated: CASSPYYSGANVLTF.